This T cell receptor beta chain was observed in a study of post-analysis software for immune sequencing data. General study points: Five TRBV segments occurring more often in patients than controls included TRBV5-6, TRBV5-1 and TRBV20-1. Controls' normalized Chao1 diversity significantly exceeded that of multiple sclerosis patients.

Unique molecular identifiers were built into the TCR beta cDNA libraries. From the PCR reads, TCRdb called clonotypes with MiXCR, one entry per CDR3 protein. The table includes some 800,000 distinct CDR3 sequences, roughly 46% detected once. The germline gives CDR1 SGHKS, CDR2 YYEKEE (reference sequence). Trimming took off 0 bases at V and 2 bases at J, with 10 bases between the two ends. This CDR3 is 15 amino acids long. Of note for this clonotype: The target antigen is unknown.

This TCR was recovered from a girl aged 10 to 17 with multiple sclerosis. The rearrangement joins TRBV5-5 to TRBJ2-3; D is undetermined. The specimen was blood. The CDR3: CASSLAASDTDTQYF. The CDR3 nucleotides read TGTGCCAGCAGCTTGGCGGCGTCAGACACAGATACGCAGTATTTT. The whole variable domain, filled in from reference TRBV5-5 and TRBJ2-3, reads DAGVTQSPTHLIKTRGQQVTLRCSPISGHKSVSWYQQVLGQGPQFIFQYYEKEERGRGNFPDRFSARQFPNYSSELNVNALLLGDSALYLCASSLAASDTDTQYFGPGTRLTVL.